The clone carrying this TCR beta chain was detected many times. As yet, its antigen is unknown. This beta chain came through as a stray read in a library set up for alpha chains, and its size says little. MiXCR was run by TCRdb on the 5' RACE reads, yielding one entry per CDR3 protein. The sample lists about 13,000 distinct CDR3 sequences, roughly 5% occurring once. CDR1 DFQATT and CDR2 SNEGSKA come from the germline V gene (reference sequence). The CDR3 covers 13 residues. Losses at the gene ends were 4 bases for V and 2 bases for J; bases not matched to a gene: 2. The sample belongs to a study of spatial heterogeneity in lung cancer. Turning to the study itself: TCR transcript abundance in tumor regions was strongly correlated with the T cell module score obtained from matched bulk RNA-seq. Raw-read counts averaged over ten per unique TCR and UMI combination. Findings and caveats of the study: The study found that expanded intratumoral alpha and beta TCR counts tracked tumor mutation counts. Expanded TCRs classified as ubiquitous or regional were counted, and these counts tracked ubiquitous and regional nonsynonymous mutations, respectively.

The sample's time point: sample taken at primary tumor resection. The cohort: some 70 early-stage, untreated non-small cell lung cancer patients. Material: lung tumor tissue, obtained at surgery. The clonotype was recovered from a male donor with early-stage non-small cell lung cancer. V usage is TRBV20-1 and J usage is TRBJ2-5; 9 bases match TRBD1. As DNA, the CDR3 is TGCAGTGCTAAGACAGGGGGGCAAGAGACCCAGTACTTC. This translates into CSAKTGGQETQYF.